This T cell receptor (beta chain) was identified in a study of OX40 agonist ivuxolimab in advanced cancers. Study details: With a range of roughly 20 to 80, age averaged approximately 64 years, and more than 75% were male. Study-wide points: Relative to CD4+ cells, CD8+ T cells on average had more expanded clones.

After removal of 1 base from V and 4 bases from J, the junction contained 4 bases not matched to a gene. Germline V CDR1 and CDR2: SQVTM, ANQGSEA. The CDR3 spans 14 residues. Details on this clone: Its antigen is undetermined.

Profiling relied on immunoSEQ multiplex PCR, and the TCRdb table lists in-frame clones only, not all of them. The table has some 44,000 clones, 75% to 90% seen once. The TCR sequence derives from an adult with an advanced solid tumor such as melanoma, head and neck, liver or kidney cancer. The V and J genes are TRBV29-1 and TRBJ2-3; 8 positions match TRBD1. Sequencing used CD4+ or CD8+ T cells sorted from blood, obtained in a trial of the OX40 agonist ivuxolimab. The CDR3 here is CSVEGQGAADTQYF. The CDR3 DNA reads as TGCAGCGTTGAAGGCCAGGGGGCTGCAGATACGCAGTATTTT.